Below, 20 T cell receptor beta chains from the same sample are listed, as sequenced in a study of blood T cell repertoires in COVID-19. Method: immunoSEQ multiplex PCR; TCRdb's copy keeps in-frame clones and lacks some. Here the sample spans over 150,000 clones, approximately 81% being singletons. Sample: peripheral blood. These receptors originate from a woman aged 80 or over with active or convalescent COVID-19.

This clone was counted a few times. The gene calls are TRBV28 and TRBJ1-1; D remains unclear. The V gene lost 4 bases and the J gene lost 0 bases, with 6 bases spanning the gap. Germline V gives CDR1 MDHEN, CDR2 SYDVKM. The CDR3 has 13 residues. For the CDR3, the DNA is TGTGCCAGCAGTTCCGGGTTGAACACTGAAGCTTTCTTT. Encoded protein: CASSSGLNTEAFF.

The gene calls are TRBV7-8 and TRBJ1-2, with 8 bases fitting TRBD1. CDR3 length equals 16 residues. The V segment lost 6 bases and the J segment 1 base; nucleotides outside the gene matches: 10. CDR1 is SGHVS, CDR2 FQNEAQ, per germline. The CDR3 region is CASSPLTGQVNYGYTF. CDR3 sequence (DNA): TGTGCCAGCAGTCCTTTGACGGGACAGGTTAACTATGGCTACACCTTC.

The rearrangement uses TRBV6-1 and TRBJ2-7; 7 bases are shared with TRBD1. This CDR3 has 13 residues. Germline V gene lookup returns CDR1 MNHNS and CDR2 SASEGT. Trimming at V came to 2 bases and at J to 4 bases, leaving 2 bases not matched to a gene. The CDR3 loop reads CASSERGPYEQYF. The CDR3 nucleotides are TGTGCCAGCAGTGAAAGGGGGCCGTACGAGCAGTACTTC.

In this sample, this clone turned up a few times. The chain couples TRBV3-1 (or the pseudogene TRBV3-2) to TRBJ1-2, with 10 bases fitting TRBD1. This CDR3 has 14 amino acids. The V gene's germline CDR1 is LGHDT and CDR2 YNNKEL (reference sequence). V lost 6 bases and J lost 1; bases outside the gene matches: 2. The CDR3 region is CASRGQGNNYGYTF. CDR3 in DNA: TGTGCCAGCAGGGGACAGGGGAATAACTATGGCTACACCTTC.

The chain couples TRBV5-4 to TRBJ1-1; D might be TRBD1 (5 bases). This CDR3 is 15 amino acids long. V was pared by 3 bases and J by 1 base, with 13 bases between. CDR1 and CDR2 from the germline V gene are SGHNT and YYREEE (reference sequence). The CDR3 sequence: CASSSPPQGNTEAFF. CDR3 nucleotide sequence: TGTGCCAGCAGCTCTCCCCCGCAGGGGAACACTGAAGCTTTCTTT.

The chain couples TRBV10-3 to TRBJ1-6; D is ambiguous. V was cut by 4 bases and J by 7 bases, with 8 bases left in between. CDR1 is ENHRY and CDR2 is SYGVKD in the germline V gene. The CDR3 consists of 13 residues. Here the CDR3 reads CAISADGNSPLHF. The CDR3 DNA is TGTGCCATCAGTGCAGACGGGAATTCACCCCTCCACTTT.

The chain couples TRBV11-2 to TRBJ2-1; TRBD2 might be the D (6 bases). Germline-derived CDR1 and CDR2 are SGHAT and FQNNGV. The CDR3 spans 15 residues. V was pared by 2 bases and J by 7 bases, with 15 bases between. CDR3 amino acids: CASSLFGTGGNEQFF. CDR3 nucleotides: TGTGCCAGCAGCTTATTCGGGACTGGGGGAAATGAGCAGTTCTTC.

This rearrangement joins TRBV12-3 or TRBV12-4 to TRBJ1-5; D perhaps matches TRBD1 (5 bases). The V end lost 6 bases, the J end lost 6 bases, and 12 bases lay between the germline ends. CDR3 length: 13 residues. The CDR3 region is CASRETVLQPQHF. Written as DNA, the CDR3 is TGTGCCAGCAGGGAGACAGTGCTTCAGCCCCAGCATTTT.

J is TRBJ2-3 and V is TRBV11-3; TRBD2 agrees at 9 bases. The CDR3 length is 17 residues. Germline assignment: CDR1 SGHNT and CDR2 YENEEA. V lost 1 base and J lost 2; bases outside the gene matches: 7. CDR3 DNA sequence: TGTGCCAGCAGCTTAGGACTGACTAGCGGTACCACAGATACGCAGTATTTT. Its protein is CASSLGLTSGTTDTQYF. Filled out from reference TRBV11-3 and TRBJ2-3, the complete variable domain reads EAGVVQSPRYKIIEKKQPVAFWCNPISGHNTLYWYLQNLGQGPELLIRYENEEAVDDSQLPKDRFSAERLKGVDSTLKIQPAELGDSAVYLCASSLGLTSGTTDTQYFGPGTRLTVL.

This clone came up a few times. The rearrangement joins TRBV6-5 to TRBJ2-7; 14 nucleotides match TRBD2. CDR1 is MNHEY, CDR2 SVGAGI, per germline. V lost 7 bases, J lost 2 bases, and 4 bases stayed unmatched. The CDR3 runs to 15 residues. The CDR3 nucleotides read TGTGCCAGCACTCCGACTAGCGGGAGGGCCTACGAGCAGTACTTC. It yields the protein CASTPTSGRAYEQYF.

J is TRBJ2-3 and V is TRBV7-9; 11 bases align to TRBD2. Germline V gene data show CDR1 as SEHNR and CDR2 as FQNEAQ (reference sequence). The CDR3 runs to 15 residues. Germline trimming cut 5 bases from V and 0 bases from J; bases unmatched to any gene: 1. This CDR3 reads CASSRTSGSTDTQYF. For the CDR3, the DNA is TGTGCCAGCAGCAGGACTAGCGGGAGCACAGATACGCAGTATTTT. Variable domain in full (rest from reference TRBV7-9 and TRBJ2-3): DTGVSQNPRHKITKRGQNVTFRCDPISEHNRLYWYRQTLGQGPEFLTYFQNEAQLEKSRLLSDRFSAERPKGSFSTLEIQRTEQGDSAMYLCASSRTSGSTDTQYFGPGTRLTVL.

The CDR3 loop reads CSARGRGELFF. DNA of the CDR3: TGCAGTGCTCGCGGGAGAGGGGAGCTGTTTTTT. The chain combines TRBV20-1 with TRBJ2-2, with 7 bases that match TRBD2. The CDR3 loop spans 11 amino acids. Germline V lookup: CDR1 DFQATT, CDR2 SNEGSKA (reference sequence). Trimming cost V 5 bases and J 8 bases; bases outside gene matches: 2.

A single count supports this clone. The CDR3 nucleotides are TGTGCCAGCAGCTTGGTATTCGGTGTCAAAGGGGCCAACGTCCTGACTTTC. This translates into CASSLVFGVKGANVLTF. This chain uses TRBV5-8 with TRBJ2-6; D is unclear. The germline gives CDR1 SGHTS, CDR2 YDEGEE. Trimming pared 0 bases from V and 4 bases from J, leaving 14 bases between. This CDR3 has 17 amino acids.

This clone appeared once. The CDR3 loop is CASSLGRGLRPEAFF. DNA for the CDR3: TGCGCCAGCAGCTTGGGGAGGGGGCTGAGACCTGAAGCTTTCTTT. This chain joins TRBV5-1 and TRBJ1-1; TRBD1 aligns across 7 bases. Per the germline V gene, CDR1 is SGHRS and CDR2 is YFSETQ. The length of the CDR3 is 15 residues. The trim removed 0 bases at V and 6 bases at J, leaving 8 bases unmatched.

This chain links TRBV27 with TRBJ2-3; 7 bases match TRBD1. The CDR3 has 15 residues. In germline, CDR1 is MNHEY, CDR2 SMNVEV (reference sequence). V shed 2 bases, J shed 2 bases, and the junction held 4 bases outside the gene matches. The CDR3 here is CASSLRTGATDTQYF. CDR3 bases: TGTGCCAGCAGTTTAAGGACAGGAGCCACAGATACGCAGTATTTT.

The chain uses TRBV6-1 and TRBJ1-2, with D tentatively TRBD1 (6 bases). Germline V CDR1 and CDR2: MNHNS, SASEGT. The germline V and J ends were trimmed by 1 base and 7 bases, with 13 bases remaining between them. This CDR3 spans 14 amino acids. The CDR3 bases are TGTGCCAGCAGTGAAGAGGGGGGGTTCTTTGGCTACACCTTC. Its translation: CASSEEGGFFGYTF.

This clone appeared a few times. The gene calls are TRBV15 and TRBJ2-7; 11 nucleotides match TRBD2. The CDR3 loop spans 14 amino acids. CDR1 and CDR2 (germline): LNHNV, YYDKDF (reference sequence). The J segment lost 6 bases and the V segment lost 1 base, leaving 2 bases of the junction unmatched. The CDR3 nucleotides are TGTGCCACCAGCAGAGTCCTAGCGGGAGGCGAGCAGTACTTC. Translating it yields CATSRVLAGGEQYF.

In its sample, this clone was seen a few times. The chain uses TRBV7-6 and TRBJ2-7; TRBD2 matches at 14 bases. Germline CDR1 and CDR2: SGHVS and FNYEAQ. V lost 5 bases to trimming and J lost 6 bases; unmatched junction nucleotides: 12. The CDR3 contains 17 residues. The CDR3 DNA sequence: TGTGCCAGCAGCCACCTGGGACTAGCGGGAGAACTTCGCGAGCAGTACTTC. Amino acids: CASSHLGLAGELREQYF.

This clone came up once. The chain joins TRBV2 to TRBJ2-3, with D maybe TRBD2 (5 bases). Trimming removed 4 bases from V and 1 base from J, with 9 bases in between. In germline, CDR1 is SNHLY, CDR2 FYNNEI. The CDR3 has 14 amino acids. The CDR3 bases are TGTGCCAGCAGTGTTCAGAGGGGCACAGATACGCAGTATTTT. It yields the protein CASSVQRGTDTQYF.

The V and J genes are TRBV6-1 and TRBJ2-1, with TRBD2 identical over 7 bases. Germline lookup yields CDR1 MNHNS and CDR2 SASEGT. Trimming removed 5 bases from V and 4 bases from J; junction bases left unmatched: 8. The CDR3 contains 15 residues. The CDR3 DNA reads as TGTGCCAGCAGTCCCGCTCAGCGGGGTTACAATGAGCAGTTCTTC. Translating gives CASSPAQRGYNEQFF.